Each of the 16 T cell receptor beta chains below was sequenced from the same sample in a study of beta chain features in type 1 diabetes. Expressed TCRB transcripts were sequenced after all isolated RNA was converted to cDNA. Measured with immunoSEQ multiplex PCR; TCRdb has only the in-frame clones, and not every one. This sample carries around 500,000 clones, 25% to 35% of them seen once, and the ten largest clones take about 0.065%. The sequenced sample consisted of naive CD4+ T cells from blood. The receptors come from a man between 18 and 35 years old in good health.

This clone was seen a handful of times. The chain carries TRBV7-9 and TRBJ1-1, with D perhaps TRBD1 (5 bases). Germline V CDR1 and CDR2: SEHNR, FQNEAQ (reference sequence). V was shortened by 0 bases and J by 1 base, with 9 bases between the two germline ends. The CDR3 loop spans 15 amino acids. The CDR3 reads CASSLAGEKNTEAFF. The DNA for the CDR3 is TGTGCCAGCAGCTTAGCGGGGGAAAAGAACACTGAAGCTTTCTTT.

This clone has just a few counts. The gene calls are TRBV21-1 and TRBJ1-5; the DNA was not used to check the table's D call, TRBD1. TRBV21-1 is an annotated pseudogene. This CDR3 region has 12 residues. Written as DNA, the CDR3 is TGTGCCAGCAAAGGGGTAGAACAGCCCCAGCATTTT. Translated, it gives CASKGVEQPQHF.

The chain combines TRBV7-9 with TRBJ1-2; D remains ambiguous. Germline V gives CDR1 SEHNR, CDR2 FQNEAQ (reference sequence). Between the trimmed V and J ends, which lost 0 bases and 8 bases, there was a span of 19 bases. This CDR3 comprises 16 residues. CDR3 protein: CASSLAGLIESMGYTF. CDR3 nucleotide sequence: TGTGCCAGCAGCTTAGCCGGATTGATCGAGTCGATGGGCTACACCTTC.

The chain carries TRBV19 and TRBJ2-7; perhaps D is TRBD1 or TRBD2 (5 bases each). The CDR3 loop spans 14 amino acids. CDR1 LNHDA and CDR2 SQIVND come from the germline V gene (reference sequence). V was shortened by 1 base and J by 3 bases, with 10 bases between the two germline ends. The CDR3 region is CASSIAGSLYEQYF. CDR3 nucleotides: TGTGCCAGTAGTATAGCAGGGAGCCTCTACGAGCAGTACTTC.

The rearrangement joins TRBV29-1 to TRBJ2-3; unclear D gene. This CDR3 comprises 12 residues. V shed 7 bases and J shed 10 bases, with 18 bases lying between them. Germline assignment: CDR1 SQVTM and CDR2 ANQGSEA. The CDR3: CSAGRPPDSQYF. The CDR3 DNA follows: TGCAGCGCCGGGCGACCCCCAGACTCGCAGTATTTT.

The rearrangement joins TRBV6-1 to TRBJ2-7, with TRBD2 matching over 12 bases. The CDR3 covers 15 residues. The trim removed 5 bases at V and 0 bases at J, leaving 2 bases unmatched. Germline CDR1 and CDR2: MNHNS and SASEGT. The CDR3 reads CASSLLAGGSYEQYF. The CDR3 DNA reads TGTGCCAGCAGTTTACTAGCGGGAGGCTCCTACGAGCAGTACTTC.

This chain joins TRBV6-5 and TRBJ2-7; 7 bases fit TRBD1. CDR3 length equals 14 residues. Germline V gene sequence: CDR1 MNHEY, CDR2 SVGAGI. V was pared by 6 bases and J by 6 bases, with 11 bases of the junction left unmatched. CDR3 sequence: CASSPDRARFEQYF. CDR3 nucleotide sequence: TGTGCCAGCAGCCCCGACAGGGCGCGGTTCGAGCAGTACTTC.

The chain's CDR3 is CAWNGGQYEQYF. CDR3 bases: TGTGCCTGGAATGGGGGGCAATACGAGCAGTACTTC. The chain uses TRBV30 and TRBJ2-7; D tentatively fits TRBD1 or TRBD2 (6 bases each). Germline-derived CDR1 and CDR2 are GTSNPN and SVGIG (reference sequence). Deletions cut 4 bases from V and 4 bases from J, with 11 bases between. The CDR3 sequence is 12 residues long. The variable domain in full, with the rest retrieved from reference TRBV30 and TRBJ2-7, is SQTIHQWPATLVQPVGSPLSLECTVEGTSNPNLYWYRQAAGRGLQLLFYSVGIGQISSEVPQNLSASRPQDRQFILSSKKLLLSDSGFYLCAWNGGQYEQYFGPGTRLTVT.

The chain carries TRBV5-1 and TRBJ1-1, with D uncertain. The germline CDR1 and CDR2 sequences are SGHRS and YFSETQ. V shed 6 bases and J shed 5 bases, with 17 bases lying between them. This CDR3 region has 14 residues. The CDR3 DNA reads as TGCGCCAGCATGCCGGGCCTCTCGGGGACTGAAGCTTTCTTT. Amino acid sequence: CASMPGLSGTEAFF.

The rearrangement joins TRBV30 to TRBJ2-3; D is unclear. Germline CDR1 and CDR2: GTSNPN and SVGIG (reference sequence). The CDR3 sequence is 13 residues long. Trimming took 2 bases from V and 0 from J, leaving 6 bases between them. CDR3 sequence: CAWSPESTDTQYF. CDR3 bases: TGTGCCTGGAGTCCAGAGAGCACAGATACGCAGTATTTT.

The chain has TRBV7-3 and TRBJ2-3; 10 bases match TRBD2. The trim removed 1 base at V and 5 bases at J, leaving 3 bases unmatched. Germline V gene data show CDR1 as SGHTA and CDR2 as FQGTGA. The CDR3 length is 15 residues. The CDR3 DNA is TGTGCCAGCAGCTTAAGAGCGGGAGGGGAAGATACGCAGTATTTT. As protein: CASSLRAGGEDTQYF.

The V and J genes are TRBV30 and TRBJ1-2, with D maybe TRBD1 (5 bases). Germline V gene lookup returns CDR1 GTSNPN and CDR2 SVGIG (reference sequence). The V gene lost 2 bases and the J gene lost 4 bases, with 8 bases spanning the gap. The CDR3 is made up of 12 amino acids. The CDR3 sequence is CAWSPQGYGYTF. The CDR3 DNA is TGTGCCTGGAGTCCCCAGGGCTATGGCTACACCTTC. Looking up the rest from reference TRBV30 and TRBJ1-2 gives the full variable domain: SQTIHQWPATLVQPVGSPLSLECTVEGTSNPNLYWYRQAAGRGLQLLFYSVGIGQISSEVPQNLSASRPQDRQFILSSKKLLLSDSGFYLCAWSPQGYGYTFGSGTRLTVV.

The rearrangement uses TRBV7-9 and TRBJ1-1, with D uncertain. The V gene lost 4 bases and the J gene lost 4 bases, with 4 bases spanning the gap. CDR1 and CDR2 from the germline V gene are SEHNR and FQNEAQ (reference sequence). The CDR3 has 11 residues. The CDR3 DNA reads TGTGCCAGCAGCTGGGCCACTGAAGCTTTCTTT. Its translation is CASSWATEAFF.

The gene calls are TRBV9 and TRBJ2-5; 8 bases are a match to TRBD2. Per germline, CDR1 SGDLS and CDR2 YYNGEE. This CDR3 has 16 residues. After removal of 4 bases from V and 0 bases from J, the junction contained 8 bases not matched to a gene. In DNA, the CDR3 is TGTGCCAGCAGCATTAGCGGGACTACGTACCAAGAGACCCAGTACTTC. It yields the protein CASSISGTTYQETQYF. The complete variable domain, with remaining parts taken from reference TRBV9 and TRBJ2-5, reads DSGVTQTPKHLITATGQRVTLRCSPRSGDLSVYWYQQSLDQGLQFLIQYYNGEERAKGNILERFSAQQFPDLHSELNLSSLELGDSALYFCASSISGTTYQETQYFGPGTRLLVL.

This chain connects TRBV30 to TRBJ1-5, with no clear D. V lost 0 bases, J lost 0 bases, and 6 bases lay in between. This CDR3 has 14 amino acids. CDR1 and CDR2 (germline): GTSNPN, SVGIG (reference sequence). The CDR3: CAWSVSYSNQPQHF. The CDR3 DNA reads as TGTGCCTGGAGTGTATCTTATAGCAATCAGCCCCAGCATTTT.

The chain combines TRBV19 with TRBJ2-7; tentatively, D is TRBD1 (5 bases). Germline V gene data show CDR1 as LNHDA and CDR2 as SQIVND (reference sequence). The CDR3 runs 14 residues. V lost 5 bases and J lost 0, with 11 bases in between. The CDR3 is CASSLMDNSYEQYF. In DNA form, the CDR3 reads TGTGCCAGTAGTTTGATGGACAACTCCTACGAGCAGTACTTC.